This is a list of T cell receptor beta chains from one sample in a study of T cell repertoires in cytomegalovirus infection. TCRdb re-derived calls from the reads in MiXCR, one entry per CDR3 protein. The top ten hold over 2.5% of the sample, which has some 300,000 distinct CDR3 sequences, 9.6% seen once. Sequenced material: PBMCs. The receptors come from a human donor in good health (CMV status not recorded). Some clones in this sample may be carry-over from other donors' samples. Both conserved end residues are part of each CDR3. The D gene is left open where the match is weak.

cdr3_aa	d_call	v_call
CASSRDTAKNIQYF	-	TRBV2
CSVERVLNTEAFF	-	TRBV29-1
CASSSPGQGVWGNEQFF	TRBD1	TRBV28
CASSQTSGPDTQYF	-	TRBV7-2
CASSQAGQVTYYTF	TRBD1	TRBV14
CASSQSGRNTEAFF	-	TRBV3-1
CSARSRVQYNEQFF	-	TRBV20-1
CAAYEGAGQPQHF	TRBD1	TRBV6-2/TRBV6-3
CASSFTGMAGELFF	-	TRBV7-2
CASSRAHTANTEAFF	-	TRBV14
CSASGTGGAGQPQHF	TRBD1	TRBV20-1
CSAKADRDQYF	TRBD1	TRBV20-1
CASRYSLTGEQFF	-	TRBV19
CASSLYGRLNTEAFF	-	TRBV7-2
CASSLPRTVNTEAFF	-	TRBV7-8
CASSHVAVAKNIQYF	-	TRBV19
CASNPGTYSYNEQFF	-	TRBV5-6
CASSQAGGRGAFF	TRBD1	TRBV14
CASRRGQGDYGYTF	TRBD1	TRBV6-1
CASSLSVLTPEDNEQFF	-	TRBV28
CASSQGDIYSNQPQHF	-	TRBV4-1
CASSAGLRWSEAFF	-	TRBV28
CASSPTVGTFGYTF	-	TRBV7-9
CASSPIGANNEQFF	-	TRBV7-2
CASSLQITYTGELFF	-	TRBV7-2
CASSLTSGTKETQYF	TRBD2	TRBV12-3/TRBV12-4
CSAKGKGGGPYNEQFF	TRBD2	TRBV20-1
CSVEDWERSTDTQYF	-	TRBV29-1
CASSLDVSTEAFF	-	TRBV5-5
CASRLQVSSNYGYTF	-	TRBV6-1
CSVEDRGGDTDTQYF	-	TRBV29-1
CASRVGQGTGSPLHF	TRBD1	TRBV9
CASRPDLKSSYNSPLHF	-	TRBV28
CSAPWGAGPPYEQYF	-	TRBV20-1
CASSRLMAGEPQHF	-	TRBV2
CASSAGTGGYGYTF	TRBD1	TRBV5-6